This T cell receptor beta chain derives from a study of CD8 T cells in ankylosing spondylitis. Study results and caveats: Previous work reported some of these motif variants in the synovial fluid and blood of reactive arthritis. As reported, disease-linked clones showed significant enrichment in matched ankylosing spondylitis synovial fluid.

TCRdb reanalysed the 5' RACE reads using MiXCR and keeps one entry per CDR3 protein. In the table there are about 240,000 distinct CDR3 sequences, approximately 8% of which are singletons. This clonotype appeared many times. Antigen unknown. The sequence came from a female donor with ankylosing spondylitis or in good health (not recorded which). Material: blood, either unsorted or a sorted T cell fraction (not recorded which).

CDR3 sequence: CASSSPGLAGPQETQYF. CDR3 DNA: TGTGCCAGCAGTTCCCCCGGGCTAGCGGGCCCTCAAGAGACCCAGTACTTC. This chain joins TRBV12-3 or TRBV12-4 and TRBJ2-5; 8 nucleotides match TRBD2. After removal of 4 bases from V and 2 bases from J, the junction contained 12 bases not matched to a gene. This CDR3 is 17 amino acids long.